The T cell receptor beta chain described here comes from a study of T cell clonality in common variable immunodeficiency. There are many counts of this clone. Its specificity is unknown. Read sequence stops 3 residues before the CDR3 end, and the germline J gene provides the missing end. General study points: Repertoire-complication correlations in CVID were limited by patient heterogeneity.

The table came from immunoSEQ multiplex PCR; TCRdb's copy has only in-frame clones and leaves some out. This set yields 60,000 to 75,000 clones and no singletons; the top ten hold 1.5% to 2%. This CDR3 comprises 13 residues. Germline lookup yields CDR1 SEHNR and CDR2 FQNEAQ (reference sequence). The chain recombines TRBV7-9 with TRBJ1-1; tentative D call: TRBD1 (6 bases). The clonotype was recovered from a person aged 18 to 69 in good health. What was sequenced was peripheral blood mononuclear cells. Partial CDR3 DNA: TGTGCCAGCAGCATATCACAGGGTACCGAA. It yields the protein CASSISQGTE. The whole CDR3 protein reads CASSISQGTEAFF.